These 10 T cell receptor beta chains originate from one sample sequenced in a study of shared clonotypes between healthy human individuals. In the naive CD8 group, cells lacked CD45RO and were positively selected for CCR7, so terminally differentiated effector memory CD45RA+ cells were left out. Using immunoSEQ multiplex PCR, the repertoire was profiled, and TCRdb retains in-frame clones only, with some absent. The sample has about 2.2 million clones, around 95% seen once. The sample taken for sequencing was naive CD8+ T cells from PBMCs. The receptors stem from a young man in good health. Some clones in this sample may be carry-over from other donors' samples.

The genes are TRBV7-8 and TRBJ1-2; weak D call: TRBD1 (6 bases). Germline CDR1 SGHVS, CDR2 FQNEAQ. V was cut by 6 bases and J by 3 bases, with 14 bases left in between. The CDR3 has 14 amino acids. CDR3 protein: CASRPAGGDYGYTF. The CDR3 DNA is TGTGCCAGCAGACCGGCGGGGGGCGACTATGGCTACACCTTC. Drawing the rest from reference TRBV7-8 and TRBJ1-2, the complete variable domain is GAGVSQSPRYKVAKRGQDVALRCDPISGHVSLFWYQQALGQGPEFLTYFQNEAQLDKSGLPSDRFFAERPEGSVSTLKIQRTQQEDSAVYLCASRPAGGDYGYTFGSGTRLTVV.

The V call is TRBV6-5, the J call TRBJ2-2; D is perhaps TRBD1 (6 bases). The V gene's germline CDR1 is MNHEY and CDR2 SVGAGI. V was clipped by 6 bases and J by 3 bases, with 14 bases between them. CDR3 size: 15 residues. This CDR3 reads CASRVATGYTGELFF. DNA of the CDR3: TGTGCCAGCAGGGTCGCCACAGGGTACACCGGGGAGCTGTTTTTT.

This clone was detected once. V usage is TRBV29-1 and J usage is TRBJ2-7, with 7 bases lining up with TRBD2. The ends lost 0 bases at V and 3 bases at J; junction bases unmatched: 11. CDR3 length: 16 residues. The germline V gene has CDR1 SQVTM and CDR2 ANQGSEA. CDR3 in amino acids: CSVEDWAGDSDYEQYF. CDR3 nucleotide sequence: TGCAGCGTTGAAGATTGGGCGGGAGATTCGGACTACGAGCAGTACTTC.

The genes are TRBV20-1 and TRBJ2-7; tentatively, D is TRBD2 (5 bases). CDR3 length: 10 amino acids. The germline V gene encodes CDR1 DFQATT and CDR2 SNEGSKA (reference sequence). Trimming pared 7 bases from V and 2 bases from J, leaving 6 bases between. The CDR3, as DNA: TGCAGTGGAGGGACCTACGAGCAGTACTTC. It codes for CSGGTYEQYF.

A single count supports this clone. The gene calls are TRBV7-9 and TRBJ2-3, with 9 bases fitting TRBD1. V trimming: 5 bases; J trimming: 6 bases; junction bases outside the gene matches: 6. CDR3 size: 14 residues. CDR1 is SEHNR, CDR2 FQNEAQ, per germline (reference sequence). DNA for the CDR3: TGTGCCAGCAGCCAGACAGGGGGACTGGATACGCAGTATTTT. Its translation is CASSQTGGLDTQYF.

In this sample, this clone turned up once. This chain uses TRBV7-9 with TRBJ2-1; 10 bases map to TRBD2. Germline values: CDR1 SEHNR, CDR2 FQNEAQ (reference sequence). The CDR3 runs 15 residues. The ends lost 4 bases at V and 6 bases at J; junction bases unmatched: 6. CDR3: CASSSVAGGINEQFF. The CDR3 DNA sequence: TGTGCCAGCAGCTCCGTAGCGGGAGGAATCAATGAGCAGTTCTTC.

This clone has only one observation. This chain connects TRBV6-4 to TRBJ1-5, with D perhaps matching TRBD1 (6 bases). CDR1 is MRHNA, CDR2 SNTAGT, per germline. The V end was cut by 2 bases, the J end by 4 bases, with 18 bases between. The CDR3 is 17 residues long. CDR3 in amino acids: CASSDASGGRLNQPQHF. Here the CDR3 DNA reads TGTGCCAGCAGTGACGCCTCTGGGGGCCGACTTAATCAGCCCCAGCATTTT.

The V and J genes are TRBV5-1 and TRBJ2-2; D not resolved. The CDR3 runs to 17 residues. From germline, CDR1 is SGHRS and CDR2 YFSETQ. Trimming left V 1 base short and J 1 base short, with 14 bases between. The CDR3 protein is CASSLLVMGENTGELFF. Here the CDR3 DNA reads TGCGCCAGCAGCTTGCTTGTTATGGGTGAGAACACCGGGGAGCTGTTTTTT.

V is TRBV6-4 and J is TRBJ1-1, with D hard to call. The V end lost 3 bases, the J end lost 0 bases, and 11 bases lay between the germline ends. This CDR3 comprises 15 residues. The germline gives CDR1 MRHNA, CDR2 SNTAGT. CDR3 sequence: CASSEVFGVNTEAFF. In nucleotides, the CDR3 is TGTGCCAGCAGTGAGGTGTTCGGGGTGAACACTGAAGCTTTCTTT.

The CDR3 bases are TGTGCCAGCAGCTTATCGGGGAAAACAGGCTACGAGCAGTACTTC. It translates to CASSLSGKTGYEQYF. This chain uses TRBV11-2 with TRBJ2-7; D is perhaps TRBD1 or TRBD2 (5 bases each). The ends were cut back, 2 bases at V and 3 bases at J, with 14 bases in the middle. Germline CDR1 is SGHAT and CDR2 is FQNNGV. This CDR3 has 15 amino acids.